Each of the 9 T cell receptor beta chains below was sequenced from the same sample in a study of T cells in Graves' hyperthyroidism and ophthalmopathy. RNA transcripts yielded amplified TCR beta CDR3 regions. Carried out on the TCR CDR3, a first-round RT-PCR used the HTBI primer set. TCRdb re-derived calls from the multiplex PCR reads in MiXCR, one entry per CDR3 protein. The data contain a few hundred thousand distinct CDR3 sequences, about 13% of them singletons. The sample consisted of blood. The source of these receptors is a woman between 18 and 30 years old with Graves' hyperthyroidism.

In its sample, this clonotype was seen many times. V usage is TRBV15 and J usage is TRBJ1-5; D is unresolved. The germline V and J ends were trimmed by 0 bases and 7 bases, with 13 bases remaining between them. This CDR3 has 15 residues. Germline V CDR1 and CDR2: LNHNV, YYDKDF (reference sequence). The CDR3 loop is CATSREVISGQPQHF. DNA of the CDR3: TGTGCCACCAGCAGAGAAGTAATTTCCGGCCAGCCCCAGCATTTT.

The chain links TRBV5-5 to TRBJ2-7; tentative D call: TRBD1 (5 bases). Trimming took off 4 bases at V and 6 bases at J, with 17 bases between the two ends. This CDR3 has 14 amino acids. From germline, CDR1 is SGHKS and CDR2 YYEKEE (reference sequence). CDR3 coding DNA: TGTGCCAGCAGCGTTGTAAGTGGTAGGGGCGAGCAGTACTTC. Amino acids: CASSVVSGRGEQYF.

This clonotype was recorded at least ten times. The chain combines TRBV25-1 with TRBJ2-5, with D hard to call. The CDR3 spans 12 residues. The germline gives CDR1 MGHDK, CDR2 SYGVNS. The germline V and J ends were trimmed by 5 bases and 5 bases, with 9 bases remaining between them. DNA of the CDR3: TGTGCCAGCAGTACCACACGGGAGACCCAGTACTTC. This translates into CASSTTRETQYF.

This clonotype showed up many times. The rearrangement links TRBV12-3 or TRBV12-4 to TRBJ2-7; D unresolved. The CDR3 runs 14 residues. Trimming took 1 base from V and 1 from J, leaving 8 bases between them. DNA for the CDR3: TGTGCCAGCAGTTTAGGCGGAATATCCTACGAGCAGTACTTC. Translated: CASSLGGISYEQYF.

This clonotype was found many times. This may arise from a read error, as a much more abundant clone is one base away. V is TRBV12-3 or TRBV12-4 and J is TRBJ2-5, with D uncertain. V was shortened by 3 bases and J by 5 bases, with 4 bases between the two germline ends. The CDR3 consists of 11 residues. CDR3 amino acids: CASSLMETQYF. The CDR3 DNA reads TGTGCCAGCAGTTTGATGGAGACCCAGTACTTC.

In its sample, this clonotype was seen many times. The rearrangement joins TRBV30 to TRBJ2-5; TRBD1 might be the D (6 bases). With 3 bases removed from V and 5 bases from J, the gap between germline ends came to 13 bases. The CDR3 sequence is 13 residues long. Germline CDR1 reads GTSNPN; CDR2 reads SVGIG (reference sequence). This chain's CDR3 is CAWRQGGRETQYF. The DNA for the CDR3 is TGTGCCTGGAGGCAAGGGGGTAGGGAGACCCAGTACTTC.

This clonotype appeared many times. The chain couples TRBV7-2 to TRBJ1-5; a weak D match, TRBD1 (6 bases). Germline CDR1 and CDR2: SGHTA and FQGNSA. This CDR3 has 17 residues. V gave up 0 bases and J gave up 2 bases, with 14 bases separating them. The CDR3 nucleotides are TGTGCCAGCAGCTTAGCGTTCGGACAGAAGGGCAATCAGCCCCAGCATTTT. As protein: CASSLAFGQKGNQPQHF.

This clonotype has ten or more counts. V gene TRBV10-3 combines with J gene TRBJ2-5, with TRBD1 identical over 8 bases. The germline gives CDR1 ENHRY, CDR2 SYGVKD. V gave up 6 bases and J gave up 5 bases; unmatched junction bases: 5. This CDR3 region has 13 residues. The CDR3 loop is CAIRGQDTETQYF. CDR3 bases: TGTGCCATCAGGGGACAGGACACGGAGACCCAGTACTTC.

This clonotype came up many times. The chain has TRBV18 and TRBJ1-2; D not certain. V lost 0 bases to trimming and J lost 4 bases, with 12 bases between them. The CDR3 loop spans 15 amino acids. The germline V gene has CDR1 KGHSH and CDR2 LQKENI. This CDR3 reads CASSPPPAGPYGYTF. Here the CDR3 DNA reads TGTGCCAGCTCACCACCGCCGGCAGGCCCCTATGGCTACACCTTC. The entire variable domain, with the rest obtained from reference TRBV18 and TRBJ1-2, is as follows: NAGVMQNPRHLVRRRGQEARLRCSPMKGHSHVYWYRQLPEEGLKFMVYLQKENIIDESGMPKERFSAEFPKEGPSILRIQQVVRGDSAAYFCASSPPPAGPYGYTFGSGTRLTVV.